The subject of this entry is one T cell receptor (beta chain). It was with random hexamers that roughly 0.45 to 1 ug RNA was reverse transcribed. From the immunoSEQ multiplex PCR reads, TCRdb called clonotypes with MiXCR, one entry per CDR3 protein. Of 150,000 or so distinct CDR3 sequences listed, around 96% are singletons. These data belong to a study of CD8 T cells in Susac syndrome. As for the study in general: Among the sequenced Susac syndrome patients, roughly six had active disease while eight or nine were in remission.

The CDR3 is 12 residues long. The V end lost 6 bases, the J end lost 6 bases, and 11 bases lay between the germline ends. Germline assignment: CDR1 SNHLY and CDR2 FYNNEI. In blood CD8+ and CD4+ T cells, TCR beta underwent sequencing. The diagnostic criteria for definite or probable disease, as recently defined, were met by the patients with Susac syndrome. The material sequenced was CD4+ T cells from PBMCs. The chain carries TRBV2 and TRBJ1-2; possible D gene TRBD1, 6 bases. The sequence came from a human donor with Susac syndrome. The CDR3 loop reads CASRQGSNGYTF. For the CDR3, the DNA is TGTGCCAGCAGACAGGGTTCAAATGGCTACACCTTC.